The clone carrying this TCR beta chain was counted between two and nine times. Preparation of the TCRbeta library used unique molecular identifiers. TCRdb reprocessed the PCR reads via MiXCR and lists one record per CDR3 protein. This table holds about 540,000 distinct CDR3 sequences, around 18% found once. The data were obtained in a study of T-cell reconstitution after alpha-beta-depleted transplantation in children. Sample: PBMCs from the stem cell graft donor, taken from the stem cell graft. The clonotype comes from a human donor who donated a stem cell graft to a child with acute lymphoblastic leukemia.

This CDR3 is CASRPSGAVPQETQYF. For the CDR3, the DNA is TGTGCCAGCAGGCCCAGCGGGGCGGTACCCCAAGAGACCCAGTACTTC. V gene TRBV7-9 combines with J gene TRBJ2-5, with TRBD2 matching 7 bases. The J segment lost 1 base and the V segment lost 6 bases, leaving 11 bases of the junction unmatched. Germline V lookup: CDR1 SEHNR, CDR2 FQNEAQ (reference sequence). The CDR3 runs 16 residues. Drawing the rest from reference TRBV7-9 and TRBJ2-5, the complete variable domain is DTGVSQNPRHKITKRGQNVTFRCDPISEHNRLYWYRQTLGQGPEFLTYFQNEAQLEKSRLLSDRFSAERPKGSFSTLEIQRTEQGDSAMYLCASRPSGAVPQETQYFGPGTRLLVL.